The T cell receptor (beta chain) under discussion was sequenced for a study of shared clonotypes between healthy human individuals. General study points: Clonotypes shared by all four sorted-subset donors had higher generation probabilities than non-shared clonotypes. Naive subsets generally exceeded memory subsets in estimated richness. The rarefaction results pointed to incomplete sorted-subset sequencing despite large depth.

In regard to this clone: Its antigen remains unidentified.

Profiling relied on immunoSEQ multiplex PCR, and the TCRdb table lists in-frame clones only, not all of them. The sample yields around 200,000 clones, 85% to 95% seen once. The sequence was obtained from a woman aged 30 to 39 in good health. The specimen sequenced was naive CD4+ T cells sorted from blood. Subset of the sample: CD45RA+ positively selected.

CDR3 bases: TGTGCCAGCAGCCGACAGGGTGCGGGGACTGAAGCTTTCTTT. The encoded protein is CASSRQGAGTEAFF. The chain joins TRBV5-4 to TRBJ1-1; 7 bases line up with TRBD1. The germline gives CDR1 SGHNT, CDR2 YYREEE (reference sequence). V shed 4 bases, J shed 5 bases, and the junction held 8 bases outside the gene matches. The CDR3 sequence is 14 residues long.